This record covers a single TCR beta chain. As yet, its antigen is unknown. ViraFEST expansion of antigen-specific CD4+ T cells with viral peptide pools preceded sequencing. The culture ran for approximately 10 days, and then CD4+ T cells were isolated. Among the vaccine recipients, none had a prior SARS-CoV-2 infection, and nucleocapsid antibodies were negative. Each well held around 2 million PBMC cultured with about 9.9 ug/ml peptides and around 10 IU/ml IL-2. This record comes from a study of vaccination effects on CD4 cells after COVID-19. Study background: Each person got two doses of an mRNA SARS-CoV-2 vaccine, BNT162b2 or mRNA-1273. Study-level findings and limits: Whether induced by infection or by vaccine, clones showed marked clonal contraction late after vaccination. Missing from the study were early post-infection timepoints, and its convalescent patients were few.

CDR1 is DFQATT and CDR2 is SNEGSKA in the germline V gene (reference sequence). This CDR3 region has 15 residues. The J segment lost 5 bases and the V segment lost 3 bases, leaving 13 bases of the junction unmatched. Measured with immunoSEQ multiplex PCR; TCRdb has only the in-frame clones, and not every one. The sample holds tens of thousands of clones, approximately 70% seen once. Sequencing used CD4+ T cells from PBMCs cultured with HCoV-NL63 spike peptides, obtained before COVID-19 vaccination. The receptor was derived from a human donor who received a COVID-19 vaccine. The chain links TRBV20-1 to TRBJ2-7; the match to TRBD2 covers 7 bases. The CDR3 reads CSASFPRTRTNEQYF. The DNA of the CDR3 is TGCAGTGCTAGTTTTCCCCGGACTAGGACCAACGAGCAGTACTTC.